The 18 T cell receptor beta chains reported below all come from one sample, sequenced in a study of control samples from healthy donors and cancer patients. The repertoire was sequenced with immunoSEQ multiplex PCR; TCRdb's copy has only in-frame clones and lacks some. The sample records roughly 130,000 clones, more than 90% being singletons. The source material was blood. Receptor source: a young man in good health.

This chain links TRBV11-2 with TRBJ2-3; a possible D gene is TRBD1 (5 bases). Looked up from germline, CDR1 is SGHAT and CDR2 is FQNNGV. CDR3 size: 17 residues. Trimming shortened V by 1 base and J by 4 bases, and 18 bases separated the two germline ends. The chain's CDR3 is CASSLVAGKTGPDTQYF. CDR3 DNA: TGTGCCAGCAGCTTAGTGGCAGGGAAGACGGGCCCAGATACGCAGTATTTT.

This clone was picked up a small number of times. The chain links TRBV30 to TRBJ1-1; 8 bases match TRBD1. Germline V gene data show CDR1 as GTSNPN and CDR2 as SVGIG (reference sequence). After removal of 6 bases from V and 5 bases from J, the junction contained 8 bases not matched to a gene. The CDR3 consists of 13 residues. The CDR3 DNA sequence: TGTGCCTGCTTGACAGGGGTCCGAACTGAAGCTTTCTTT. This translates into CACLTGVRTEAFF. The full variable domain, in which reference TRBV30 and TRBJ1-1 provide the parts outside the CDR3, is SQTIHQWPATLVQPVGSPLSLECTVEGTSNPNLYWYRQAAGRGLQLLFYSVGIGQISSEVPQNLSASRPQDRQFILSSKKLLLSDSGFYLCACLTGVRTEAFFGQGTRLTVV.

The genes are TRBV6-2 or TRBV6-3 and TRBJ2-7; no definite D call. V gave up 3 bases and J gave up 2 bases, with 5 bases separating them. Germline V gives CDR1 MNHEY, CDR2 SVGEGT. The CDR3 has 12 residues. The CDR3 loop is CASSYPPYEQYF. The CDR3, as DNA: TGTGCCAGCAGTTATCCTCCCTACGAGCAGTACTTC.

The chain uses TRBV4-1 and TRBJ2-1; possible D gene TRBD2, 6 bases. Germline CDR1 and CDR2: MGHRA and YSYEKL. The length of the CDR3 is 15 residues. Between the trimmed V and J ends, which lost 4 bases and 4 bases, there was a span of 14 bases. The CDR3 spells CASSLPAGTYNEQFF. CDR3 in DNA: TGCGCCAGCAGCCTCCCGGCGGGAACTTACAATGAGCAGTTCTTC.

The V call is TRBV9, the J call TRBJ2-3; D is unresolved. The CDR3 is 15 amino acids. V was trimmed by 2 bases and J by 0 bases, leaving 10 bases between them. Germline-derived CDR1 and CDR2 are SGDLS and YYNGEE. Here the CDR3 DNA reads TGTGCCAGCAGCGTGAGGACCTATAGCACAGATACGCAGTATTTT. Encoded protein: CASSVRTYSTDTQYF.

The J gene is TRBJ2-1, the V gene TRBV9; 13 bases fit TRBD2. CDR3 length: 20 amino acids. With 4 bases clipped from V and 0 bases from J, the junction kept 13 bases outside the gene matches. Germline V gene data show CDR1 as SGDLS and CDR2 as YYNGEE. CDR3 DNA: TGTGCCAGCAGCCCACGAACCGGGACTAGCGGGATCAACTCCTACAATGAGCAGTTCTTC. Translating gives CASSPRTGTSGINSYNEQFF.

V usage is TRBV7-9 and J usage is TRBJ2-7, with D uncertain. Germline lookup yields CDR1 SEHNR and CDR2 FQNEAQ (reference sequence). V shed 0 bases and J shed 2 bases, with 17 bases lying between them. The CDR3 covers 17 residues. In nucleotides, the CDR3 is TGTGCCAGCAGCTTAGCGCCATTTGGGCTGCACCCCTACGAGCAGTACTTC. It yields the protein CASSLAPFGLHPYEQYF.

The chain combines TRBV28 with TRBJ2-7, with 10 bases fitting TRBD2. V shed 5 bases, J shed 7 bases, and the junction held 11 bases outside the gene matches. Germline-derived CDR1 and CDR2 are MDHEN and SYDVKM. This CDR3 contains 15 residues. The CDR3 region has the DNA TGTGCCAGCAGTGCGAGCGGGAGGGCCAAGGAAGAGCAGTACTTC. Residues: CASSASGRAKEEQYF.

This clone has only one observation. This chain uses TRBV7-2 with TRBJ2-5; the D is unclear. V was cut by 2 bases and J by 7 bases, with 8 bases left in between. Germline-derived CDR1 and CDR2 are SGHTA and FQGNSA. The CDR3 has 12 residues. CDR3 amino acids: CASSLLSVTQYF. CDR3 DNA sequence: TGTGCCAGCAGCTTATTAAGTGTGACCCAGTACTTC. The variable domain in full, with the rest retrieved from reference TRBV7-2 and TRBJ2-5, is GAGVSQSPSNKVTEKGKDVELRCDPISGHTALYWYRQSLGQGLEFLIYFQGNSAPDKSGLPSDRFSAERTGGSVSTLTIQRTQQEDSAVYLCASSLLSVTQYFGPGTRLLVL.

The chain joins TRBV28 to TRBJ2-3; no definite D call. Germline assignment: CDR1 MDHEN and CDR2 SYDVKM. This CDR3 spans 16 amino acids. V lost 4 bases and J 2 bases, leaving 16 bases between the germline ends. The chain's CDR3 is CASSSPPPQYTDTQYF. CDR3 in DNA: TGTGCCAGCAGTTCACCACCCCCACAGTACACAGATACGCAGTATTTT.

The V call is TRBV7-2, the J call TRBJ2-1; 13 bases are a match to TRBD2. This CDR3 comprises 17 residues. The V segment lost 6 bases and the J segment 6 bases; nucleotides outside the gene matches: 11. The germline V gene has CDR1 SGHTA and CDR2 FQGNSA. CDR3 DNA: TGTGCCAGCAGAGGCGGACTAGCGGGAGTCTCGGTCAATGAGCAGTTCTTC. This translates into CASRGGLAGVSVNEQFF.

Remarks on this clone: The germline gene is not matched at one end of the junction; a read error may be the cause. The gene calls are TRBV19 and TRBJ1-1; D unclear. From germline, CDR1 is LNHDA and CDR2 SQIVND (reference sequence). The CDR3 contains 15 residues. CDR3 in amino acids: CASRIGGNPNTEAFF. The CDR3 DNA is TGTGCCAGTAGAATAGGAGGAAATCCGAACACTGAAGCTTTCTTT.

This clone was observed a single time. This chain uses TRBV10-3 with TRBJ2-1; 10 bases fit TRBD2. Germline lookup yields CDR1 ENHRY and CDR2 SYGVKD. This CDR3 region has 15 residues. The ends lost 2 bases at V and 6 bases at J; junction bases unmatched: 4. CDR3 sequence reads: CAISEDTSGTNEQFF. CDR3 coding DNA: TGTGCCATCAGTGAGGACACTAGCGGGACCAATGAGCAGTTCTTC.

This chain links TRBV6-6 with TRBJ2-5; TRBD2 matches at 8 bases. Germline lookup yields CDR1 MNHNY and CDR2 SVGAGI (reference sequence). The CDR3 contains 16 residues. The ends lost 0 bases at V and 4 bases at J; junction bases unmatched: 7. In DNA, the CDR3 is TGTGCCAGCAGTTACTCGAATCTAGCGGGTACAGAGACCCAGTACTTC. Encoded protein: CASSYSNLAGTETQYF.

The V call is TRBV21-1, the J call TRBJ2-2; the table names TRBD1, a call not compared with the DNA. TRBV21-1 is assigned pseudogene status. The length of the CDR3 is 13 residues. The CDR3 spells CASRNAGAGELFF. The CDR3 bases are TGTGCCAGCAGGAACGCAGGGGCCGGGGAGCTGTTTTTT.

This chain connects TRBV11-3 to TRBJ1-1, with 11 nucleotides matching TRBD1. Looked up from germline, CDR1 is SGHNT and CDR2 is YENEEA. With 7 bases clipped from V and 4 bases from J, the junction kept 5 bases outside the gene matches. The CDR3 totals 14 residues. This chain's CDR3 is CASTLGTGGTEAFF. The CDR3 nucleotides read TGTGCCAGCACCCTAGGGACAGGGGGCACTGAAGCTTTCTTT.

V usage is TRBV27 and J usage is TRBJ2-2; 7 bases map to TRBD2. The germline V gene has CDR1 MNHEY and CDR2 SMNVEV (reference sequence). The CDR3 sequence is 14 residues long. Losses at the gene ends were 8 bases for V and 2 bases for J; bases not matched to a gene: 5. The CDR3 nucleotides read TGTGCCAGCCGTCGGACTAGAAACACCGGGGAGCTGTTTTTT. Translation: CASRRTRNTGELFF.

CDR3 sequence: CASSLFDRGPGNTIYF. The CDR3 DNA follows: TGTGCCAGCAGTTTGTTTGACAGGGGGCCCGGAAACACCATATATTTT. V and J are TRBV2 and TRBJ1-3; TRBD1 aligns across 10 bases. V was clipped by 5 bases and J by 4 bases; unmatched bases: 8. The germline CDR1 and CDR2 sequences are SNHLY and FYNNEI. CDR3 size: 16 residues. Together with reference TRBV2 and TRBJ1-3, the CDR3 gives the full variable domain: EPEVTQTPSHQVTQMGQEVILRCVPISNHLYFYWYRQILGQKVEFLVSFYNNEISEKSEIFDDQFSVERPDGSNFTLKIRSTKLEDSAMYFCASSLFDRGPGNTIYFGEGSWLTVV.